This is a list of T cell receptor beta chains from one sample in a study of regulatory T cells in long-lasting Graves disease. TCRdb processed the multiplex PCR reads anew with MiXCR; each CDR3 protein has one entry. Of hundreds of thousands of distinct CDR3 sequences listed, around 15% are singletons. The sample consisted of peripheral blood mononuclear cells (PBMCs), taken at new diagnosis, from a patient treated with antithyroid drugs. Receptors originate from a female donor with Graves disease. CDR3s include the opening cysteine and the closing phenylalanine or tryptophan. A D gene is named only where the DNA matches it firmly. For some rows the clone size is stated as once, few or many, or as a class when expanded; others skip it.

V	size	D	J	CDR3	DNA
TRBV6-5	many	NA	TRBJ2-1	CASSYGPLGGSEQFF	TGTGCCAGCAGTTACGGGCCATTGGGGGGTAGTGAGCAGTTCTTC
TRBV11-2	many	NA	TRBJ2-7	CASSLRRAGFYEQYF	TGTGCCAGCAGCCTTAGGCGTGCGGGCTTCTACGAGCAGTACTTC
TRBV5-1	NA	NA	TRBJ2-6	CGSSLQTGAGANVLTF	TGCGGCAGCAGCTTACAAACAGGTGCTGGGGCCAACGTCCTGACTTTC
TRBV7-9	few	TRBD1	TRBJ1-3	CASSETGYGYFSGNTIYF	TGTGCCAGCAGCGAGACAGGGTACGGTTACTTCTCTGGAAACACCATATATTTT
TRBV12-3/TRBV12-4	many	NA	TRBJ2-3	CASSPGTRELFTDTQYF	TGTGCCAGCAGTCCTGGGACCCGGGAGTTGTTCACAGATACGCAGTATTTT
TRBV5-1	many	NA	TRBJ1-5	CASSLGAGGNQPQHF	TGTGCCAGCAGCTTAGGGGCAGGGGGCAATCAGCCCCAGCATTTT
TRBV7-2	NA	NA	TRBJ2-7	CASSTGAQGYEQYF	TGTGCCAGCAGCACCGGGGCGCAGGGGTACGAGCAGTACTTC
TRBV6-5	many	NA	TRBJ1-1	CASSYASGPNTEAFF	TGTGCCAGCAGTTACGCATCGGGCCCGAACACTGAAGCTTTCTTT
TRBV7-2	NA	NA	TRBJ1-2	CASRDLLRQNFYGYTF	TGTGCCAGCAGGGACTTGCTGCGACAAAACTTCTATGGCTACACCTTC
TRBV27	many	NA	TRBJ2-5	CASSTSIRAQETQYF	TGTGCCAGCAGCACCTCCATCCGGGCCCAAGAGACCCAGTACTTC
TRBV3-1	many	NA	TRBJ2-1	CASSQVGRTRNEQFF	TGTGCCAGCAGCCAAGTTGGGCGTACCCGCAATGAGCAGTTCTTC
TRBV6-2/TRBV6-3	many	NA	TRBJ1-1	CASSLPRGMNTEAFF	TGTGCCAGCAGTTTACCAAGGGGTATGAACACTGAAGCTTTCTTT
TRBV12-5	NA	TRBD1	TRBJ2-5	CASGLGRDSRETQYF	TGTGCTAGTGGTTTGGGACGGGACAGTCGAGAGACCCAGTACTTC
TRBV7-2	many	TRBD1	TRBJ2-1	CATSRTGVYNEQFF	TGTGCCACCTCCCGGACAGGGGTCTACAATGAGCAGTTCTTC
TRBV5-5	NA	TRBD1	TRBJ1-2	CASSLGGFSYTF	TGTGCCAGCAGCTTAGGGGGCTTTAGCTACACCTTC
TRBV7-4	many	TRBD1	TRBJ1-1	CASSLEPGQGALWDTEAFF	TGTGCCAGCAGCTTAGAGCCTGGACAGGGGGCGCTTTGGGACACTGAAGCTTTCTTT
TRBV13	many	TRBD1	TRBJ1-1	CASTRTGKMNTEAFF	TGTGCCAGCACCAGGACAGGGAAAATGAACACTGAAGCTTTCTTT
TRBV5-1	many	NA	TRBJ2-3	CASSFRPDTQYF	TGCGCCAGCAGCTTCCGACCAGATACGCAGTATTTT
TRBV2	many	TRBD1	TRBJ2-7	CASVRGTGGSEQYF	TGTGCCAGTGTCAGGGGGACAGGTGGGTCCGAGCAGTACTTC
TRBV6-5	many	TRBD1	TRBJ1-5	CASSYPGQGRNQPQHF	TGTGCCAGCAGTTACCCGGGACAGGGTCGAAATCAGCCCCAGCATTTT
TRBV30	many	TRBD2	TRBJ2-1	CAWKGRAGYEQFF	TGTGCCTGGAAAGGGAGGGCCGGTTATGAGCAGTTCTTC
TRBV7-6	few	NA	TRBJ2-7	CASSPSRDEQYF	TGTGCCAGCAGCCCCAGTCGGGACGAGCAGTACTTC